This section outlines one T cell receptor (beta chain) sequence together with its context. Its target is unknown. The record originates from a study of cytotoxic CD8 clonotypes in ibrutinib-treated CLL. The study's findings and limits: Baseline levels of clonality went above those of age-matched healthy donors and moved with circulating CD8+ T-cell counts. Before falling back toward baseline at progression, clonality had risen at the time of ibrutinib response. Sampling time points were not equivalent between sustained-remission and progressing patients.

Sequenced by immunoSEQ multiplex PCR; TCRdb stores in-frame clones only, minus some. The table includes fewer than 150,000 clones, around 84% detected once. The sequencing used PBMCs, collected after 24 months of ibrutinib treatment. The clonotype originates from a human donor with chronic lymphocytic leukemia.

The CDR3 protein is CASIKWGTEAFF. The CDR3 DNA reads as TGTGCCAGTATAAAGTGGGGCACTGAAGCTTTCTTT. V is TRBV6-1 and J is TRBJ1-1; D gene unclear. The V and J ends lost 9 bases and 4 bases respectively, with 12 bases between them. The CDR3 contains 12 residues. The germline CDR1 and CDR2 sequences are MNHNS and SASEGT.